These T cell receptor beta chains were read from a single sample in a study of regulatory T cells in long-lasting Graves disease. MiXCR was run by TCRdb on the multiplex PCR reads, yielding one entry per CDR3 protein. The sample includes hundreds of thousands of distinct CDR3 sequences, roughly 20% seen only once; the top ten take less than 25%. The material was peripheral blood mononuclear cells (PBMCs), obtained when the disease was refractory, from a patient treated with antithyroid drugs. The receptors originated from a female donor with Graves disease. Both conserved end residues are part of each CDR3. Each record gives: V gene, clone size, J gene, D gene, CDR3 length, CDR3 DNA, CDR3 protein. A D gene is named only where the DNA matches it firmly. Size is stated for part of the rows, as once, few or many counts, or as a class when the clone is expanded.

V gene: TRBV9; clone size: NA; J gene: TRBJ2-7; D gene: NA; CDR3 length: 13; CDR3 DNA: TGTGCCAGCAGCAAGACTCCTGCCTACGAGCAGTACTTC; CDR3 protein: CASSKTPAYEQYF
V gene: TRBV11-2; clone size: few; J gene: TRBJ2-7; D gene: TRBD1; CDR3 length: 15; CDR3 DNA: TGTGCCAGCAGCCACGGACAGGGGCTAATCCAGAAACAGTACTTC; CDR3 protein: CASSHGQGLIQKQYF
V gene: TRBV12-3/TRBV12-4; clone size: many; J gene: TRBJ2-7; D gene: TRBD1; CDR3 length: 14; CDR3 DNA: TGTGCCAGCACAACCGGGACAGGGGCCTACGAGCAGTACTTC; CDR3 protein: CASTTGTGAYEQYF
V gene: TRBV18; clone size: NA; J gene: TRBJ1-2; D gene: NA; CDR3 length: 13; CDR3 DNA: TGTGCCAGCTCAACGGGACTTTCCTGGGGCTACACCTTC; CDR3 protein: CASSTGLSWGYTF
V gene: TRBV19; clone size: NA; J gene: TRBJ1-3; D gene: NA; CDR3 length: 17; CDR3 DNA: TGTGCCAGTAGTATCCGCGGCAGACAGAGCTCTGGAAACACCATATATTTT; CDR3 protein: CASSIRGRQSSGNTIYF
V gene: TRBV28; clone size: many; J gene: TRBJ2-7; D gene: NA; CDR3 length: 11; CDR3 DNA: TGTGCCAGCAGTACAGGATTTGAGCAGTACTTC; CDR3 protein: CASSTGFEQYF
V gene: TRBV7-9; clone size: few; J gene: TRBJ1-1; D gene: NA; CDR3 length: 11; CDR3 DNA: TGTGCCAGCAGACGGAGCACTGAAGCTTTCTTT; CDR3 protein: CASRRSTEAFF
V gene: TRBV29-1; clone size: NA; J gene: TRBJ2-3; D gene: NA; CDR3 length: 13; CDR3 DNA: TGCAGCGTTGAACCGGACAGCCCAGATACGCAGTATTTT; CDR3 protein: CSVEPDSPDTQYF
V gene: TRBV29-1; clone size: once; J gene: TRBJ2-2; D gene: NA; CDR3 length: 15; CDR3 DNA: TGCAGCGTTGAAGATCTTCGGGGGGCGGAAGGGGAGCTGTTTTTT; CDR3 protein: CSVEDLRGAEGELFF
V gene: TRBV6-1; clone size: NA; J gene: TRBJ2-7; D gene: NA; CDR3 length: 16; CDR3 DNA: TGTGCCAGCAGTGACAATGCCGGGACACCCCTCGGGGAGCAGTACTTC; CDR3 protein: CASSDNAGTPLGEQYF
V gene: TRBV6-1; clone size: NA; J gene: TRBJ2-6; D gene: NA; CDR3 length: 17; CDR3 DNA: TGTGCCAGCAGTGAACTCCCAGGGACCTCTGGGGCCAACGTCCTGACTTTC; CDR3 protein: CASSELPGTSGANVLTF
V gene: TRBV11-1; clone size: many; J gene: TRBJ1-1; D gene: NA; CDR3 length: 14; CDR3 DNA: TGTGCCAGCAGCTTAGACAGAATGAACACTGAAGCTTTCTTT; CDR3 protein: CASSLDRMNTEAFF
V gene: TRBV12-3/TRBV12-4; clone size: many; J gene: TRBJ1-2; D gene: TRBD1; CDR3 length: 14; CDR3 DNA: TGTGCCAGCAGGACAGGGATGGGCGTTAGTCGCTACACCTTC; CDR3 protein: CASRTGMGVSRYTF
V gene: TRBV11-2; clone size: NA; J gene: TRBJ2-1; D gene: NA; CDR3 length: 16; CDR3 DNA: TGTGCCAGCAGCTTAGGCGACGACCCCCTCTACAATGAGCAGTTCTTC; CDR3 protein: CASSLGDDPLYNEQFF
V gene: TRBV7-2; clone size: NA; J gene: TRBJ2-2; D gene: NA; CDR3 length: 15; CDR3 DNA: TGTGCCAGCTCTAGGGGCGCGGTGAACACCGGGGAGCTGTTTTTT; CDR3 protein: CASSRGAVNTGELFF
V gene: TRBV2; clone size: many; J gene: TRBJ2-7; D gene: NA; CDR3 length: 13; CDR3 DNA: TGTGCCAGCGAAGAGGAAGGTTCCTACGAGCAGTACTTC; CDR3 protein: CASEEEGSYEQYF
V gene: TRBV2; clone size: many; J gene: TRBJ2-7; D gene: NA; CDR3 length: 17; CDR3 DNA: TGTGCCAGCAGTGAAGCGCTTCAGGGGCCCAGCTCCTACGAGCAGTACTTC; CDR3 protein: CASSEALQGPSSYEQYF
V gene: TRBV6-1; clone size: many; J gene: TRBJ2-5; D gene: TRBD2; CDR3 length: 13; CDR3 DNA: TGTGCCAGCAGTCGGACCGGGGGGGAGACCCAGTACTTC; CDR3 protein: CASSRTGGETQYF
V gene: TRBV12-3/TRBV12-4; clone size: many; J gene: TRBJ1-2; D gene: NA; CDR3 length: 16; CDR3 DNA: TGTGCCAGCAGCCCTGCCAAAAAGACGGACACCTATGGCTACACCTTC; CDR3 protein: CASSPAKKTDTYGYTF
V gene: TRBV14; clone size: many; J gene: TRBJ2-7; D gene: NA; CDR3 length: 15; CDR3 DNA: TGTGCCAGCAGCCGCGGGACAGAGAGCTCCTACGAGCAGTACTTC; CDR3 protein: CASSRGTESSYEQYF
V gene: TRBV2; clone size: many; J gene: TRBJ1-2; D gene: TRBD1; CDR3 length: 15; CDR3 DNA: TGTGCCAGCAGTGAAGAAGGGACAGGGACCTATGGCTACACCTTC; CDR3 protein: CASSEEGTGTYGYTF
V gene: TRBV7-2; clone size: NA; J gene: TRBJ2-7; D gene: TRBD2; CDR3 length: 16; CDR3 DNA: TGTGCCAGCAGCTCAATGGGCGGGGGAGCTCCTTACGAGCAGTACTTC; CDR3 protein: CASSSMGGGAPYEQYF
V gene: TRBV19; clone size: few; J gene: TRBJ2-7; D gene: NA; CDR3 length: 14; CDR3 DNA: TGTGCCAGTAGTTCCAGCGCCGGGAGTTACGAGCAGTACTTC; CDR3 protein: CASSSSAGSYEQYF
V gene: TRBV28; clone size: many; J gene: TRBJ1-1; D gene: NA; CDR3 length: 15; CDR3 DNA: TGTGCCAGCAGTTTATGGGACACCATGAACACTGAAGCTTTCTTT; CDR3 protein: CASSLWDTMNTEAFF
V gene: TRBV2; clone size: NA; J gene: TRBJ1-4; D gene: NA; CDR3 length: 13; CDR3 DNA: TGTGCCAGCATAGAGGGGGCTAATGAAAAACTGTTTTTT; CDR3 protein: CASIEGANEKLFF
V gene: TRBV6-1; clone size: many; J gene: TRBJ1-1; D gene: TRBD1; CDR3 length: 14; CDR3 DNA: TGTGCCAGCACTTCGCAGGGGGCCGGCACTGAAGCTTTCTTT; CDR3 protein: CASTSQGAGTEAFF
V gene: TRBV6-9; clone size: many; J gene: TRBJ1-2; D gene: TRBD1; CDR3 length: 16; CDR3 DNA: TGTGCCAGCAGTTACCCGACAGGGGGCGAACGCTATGGCTACACCTTC; CDR3 protein: CASSYPTGGERYGYTF
V gene: TRBV15; clone size: NA; J gene: TRBJ1-5; D gene: NA; CDR3 length: 13; CDR3 DNA: TGTGCCACCAGCCCTCAGTCCAATCAGCCCCAGCATTTT; CDR3 protein: CATSPQSNQPQHF
V gene: TRBV3-1; clone size: many; J gene: TRBJ2-5; D gene: NA; CDR3 length: 14; CDR3 DNA: TGTGCCAGCAGCCAAGTTAGGGGAGGAGAGACCCAGTACTTC; CDR3 protein: CASSQVRGGETQYF
V gene: TRBV28; clone size: many; J gene: TRBJ2-7; D gene: TRBD2; CDR3 length: 16; CDR3 DNA: TGTGCCAGCAGTTCTCCGTGGACGGGAGGGCCTGACGAGCAGTACTTC; CDR3 protein: CASSSPWTGGPDEQYF
V gene: TRBV20-1; clone size: NA; J gene: TRBJ1-5; D gene: TRBD1; CDR3 length: 14; CDR3 DNA: TGCAGTGCTAGAGAGGACAGGGAACGTCAGCCCCAGCATTTT; CDR3 protein: CSAREDRERQPQHF
V gene: TRBV30; clone size: many; J gene: TRBJ2-7; D gene: NA; CDR3 length: 12; CDR3 DNA: TGTGCGGAGGGGGAGGGGTCCTACGAGCAGTACTTC; CDR3 protein: CAEGEGSYEQYF
V gene: TRBV6-4; clone size: once; J gene: TRBJ2-7; D gene: TRBD2; CDR3 length: 13; CDR3 DNA: TGTGCCAGCAGTACGGGACTAGGCTACGAGCAGTACTTC; CDR3 protein: CASSTGLGYEQYF
V gene: TRBV29-1; clone size: once; J gene: TRBJ2-1; D gene: NA; CDR3 length: 15; CDR3 DNA: TGCAGCGTTGAAGATCGTGAGCGGCCTCACAATGAGCAGTTCTTC; CDR3 protein: CSVEDRERPHNEQFF
V gene: TRBV30; clone size: many; J gene: TRBJ2-5; D gene: NA; CDR3 length: 15; CDR3 DNA: TGTGCCTGGAGTGTGGAGGGAGGAGGCCAAGAGACCCAGTACTTC; CDR3 protein: CAWSVEGGGQETQYF
V gene: TRBV29-1; clone size: few; J gene: TRBJ2-2; D gene: NA; CDR3 length: 13; CDR3 DNA: TGCAGCGTTGAGGATCCGAACACCGGGGAGCTGTTTTTT; CDR3 protein: CSVEDPNTGELFF
V gene: TRBV28; clone size: many; J gene: TRBJ1-2; D gene: TRBD1; CDR3 length: 18; CDR3 DNA: TGTGCCAGCAGTTTTATCATGGAGAGCGGGACAGGGACCTATGGCTACACCTTC; CDR3 protein: CASSFIMESGTGTYGYTF
V gene: TRBV6-5; clone size: few; J gene: TRBJ1-2; D gene: NA; CDR3 length: 13; CDR3 DNA: TGTGCCAGCAGTTTGACAGGAACCTATGGCTACACCTTC; CDR3 protein: CASSLTGTYGYTF
V gene: TRBV4-2; clone size: NA; J gene: TRBJ2-7; D gene: NA; CDR3 length: 15; CDR3 DNA: TGTGCCAGCAGCCAAGAGTATCCCGGACCCTACGAGCAGTACTTC; CDR3 protein: CASSQEYPGPYEQYF
V gene: TRBV7-3; clone size: NA; J gene: TRBJ2-3; D gene: NA; CDR3 length: 14; CDR3 DNA: TGTGCCAGCAGCTTATTTGGTAGCACAGATACGCAGTATTTT; CDR3 protein: CASSLFGSTDTQYF
V gene: TRBV20-1; clone size: once; J gene: TRBJ2-2; D gene: NA; CDR3 length: 15; CDR3 DNA: TGCAGTGCTAGACGGCAGGGTGGCGGCACCGGGGAGCTGTTTTTT; CDR3 protein: CSARRQGGGTGELFF
V gene: TRBV19; clone size: NA; J gene: TRBJ2-7; D gene: TRBD1; CDR3 length: 15; CDR3 DNA: TGTGCCAGTAGTATAGAAGGGGACAGAATGAACGAGCAGTACTTC; CDR3 protein: CASSIEGDRMNEQYF
V gene: TRBV5-1; clone size: NA; J gene: TRBJ2-6; D gene: NA; CDR3 length: 18; CDR3 DNA: TGCGCCAGCAGCTTGGACGGGGTAGGGGTCTCTGGGGCCAACGTCCTGACTTTC; CDR3 protein: CASSLDGVGVSGANVLTF
V gene: TRBV5-1; clone size: NA; J gene: TRBJ2-5; D gene: TRBD2; CDR3 length: 16; CDR3 DNA: TGCGCCAGCAGCTCGGGACTAGCGGGAGTGGAGGAGACCCAGTACTTC; CDR3 protein: CASSSGLAGVEETQYF
V gene: TRBV5-1; clone size: NA; J gene: TRBJ2-5; D gene: TRBD2; CDR3 length: 16; CDR3 DNA: TGCGCCAGCAACCAACTAGCGGGACCCTTAGGAGAGACCCAGTACTTC; CDR3 protein: CASNQLAGPLGETQYF
V gene: TRBV19; clone size: NA; J gene: TRBJ2-2; D gene: NA; CDR3 length: 16; CDR3 DNA: TGTGCCAGTAGCCCCGGGATCCGGGAGTTCGCCGGGGAGCTGTTTTTT; CDR3 protein: CASSPGIREFAGELFF
V gene: TRBV6-1; clone size: many; J gene: TRBJ2-6; D gene: TRBD1; CDR3 length: 16; CDR3 DNA: TGTGCCAGCAGCCGCCCCGACAGGGCTGGGGCCAACGTCCTGACTTTC; CDR3 protein: CASSRPDRAGANVLTF
V gene: TRBV5-5; clone size: few; J gene: TRBJ2-7; D gene: NA; CDR3 length: 15; CDR3 DNA: TGTGCCAGCAGCTTGGACAGGGCGAGGAGCCACGAGCAGTACTTC; CDR3 protein: CASSLDRARSHEQYF
V gene: TRBV9; clone size: NA; J gene: TRBJ2-3; D gene: NA; CDR3 length: 14; CDR3 DNA: TGTGCCAGCAGCCGGCAGGGGAGCACAGATACGCAGTATTTT; CDR3 protein: CASSRQGSTDTQYF
V gene: TRBV30; clone size: few; J gene: TRBJ2-2; D gene: NA; CDR3 length: 13; CDR3 DNA: TGTGCCTGGAGTGACCTTGGGGCCGGGGAGCTGTTTTTT; CDR3 protein: CAWSDLGAGELFF
V gene: TRBV7-2; clone size: few; J gene: TRBJ1-5; D gene: TRBD1; CDR3 length: 15; CDR3 DNA: TGTGCCAGCAGTTTACAGACAGGGGACAATCAGCCCCAGCATTTT; CDR3 protein: CASSLQTGDNQPQHF
V gene: TRBV29-1; clone size: few; J gene: TRBJ2-2; D gene: NA; CDR3 length: 14; CDR3 DNA: TGCAGCGTTGCCAGGGATCTTAACACCGGGGAGCTGTTTTTT; CDR3 protein: CSVARDLNTGELFF